A selection of T cell receptor beta chains follows, all from one sample in a study of cytomegalovirus exposure and HLA in healthy donors. Some clones are missing from TCRdb's copy, which holds only in-frame ones; the method was immunoSEQ multiplex PCR. The sample lists about 140,000 clones; roughly 81% were seen once. Material for sequencing was PBMCs. These TCRs come from a female donor in good health and CMV-seronegative. Both conserved end residues are part of each CDR3. A D gene is named only where the DNA matches it firmly. Clone size is given for some rows only: seen once, a few or many times, or a class if the clone is expanded.

d_gene	len	j_gene	v_gene	abundance	CDR3aa	CDR3nt
TRBD1	16	TRBJ1-2	TRBV27	.	CASRKRGQGANYGYTF	TGTGCCAGCAGAAAAAGGGGACAGGGAGCTAACTATGGCTACACCTTC
.	15	TRBJ1-2	TRBV5-1	.	CASTLTTTSNYGYTF	TGCGCCAGCACCTTGACGACAACTTCTAACTATGGCTACACCTTC
TRBD2	15	TRBJ2-5	TRBV7-9	.	CASSSGLPGLDPQYF	TGTGCCAGCAGCTCGGGCCTCCCGGGACTAGATCCCCAGTACTTC
TRBD1	16	TRBJ2-4	TRBV6-6	.	CASSYPGQGAFNIQYF	TGTGCCAGCAGTTACCCGGGACAGGGGGCCTTTAACATTCAGTACTTC
.	17	TRBJ2-7	TRBV10-3	.	CAISESPRQGSGYEQYF	TGTGCCATCAGTGAGTCGCCGCGGCAGGGTTCTGGTTACGAGCAGTACTTC
TRBD2	16	TRBJ2-7	TRBV2	.	CASSEPWPSGAPQQYF	TGTGCCAGCAGTGAACCCTGGCCTAGCGGGGCTCCTCAGCAGTACTTC
.	13	TRBJ2-2	TRBV25-1	.	CASSAQGSGELFF	TGTGCCAGCAGTGCACAGGGTTCCGGGGAGCTGTTTTTT
TRBD1	12	TRBJ2-7	TRBV29-1	once	CSAGQGRYEQYF	TGCAGCGCCGGACAGGGCCGCTACGAGCAGTACTTC
.	11	TRBJ2-1	TRBV20-1	few	CSASGLREQFF	TGCAGTGCTAGCGGACTACGTGAGCAGTTCTTC
.	13	TRBJ2-7	TRBV6-5	.	CASSPDTSYEQYF	TGTGCCAGCAGCCCGGACACGTCCTACGAGCAGTACTTC
TRBD1	17	TRBJ2-7	TRBV18	.	CASSPPGQHQSSYEQYF	TGTGCCAGCTCACCACCGGGACAGCACCAATCTTCCTACGAGCAGTACTTC
TRBD1	13	TRBJ2-7	TRBV29-1	.	CSVESGQGARQYF	TGCAGCGTTGAATCCGGACAGGGGGCGAGGCAGTACTTC
.	14	TRBJ1-4	TRBV11-2	few	CASSLERGDEKLFF	TGTGCCAGCAGCTTAGAAAGGGGTGATGAAAAACTGTTTTTT
.	13	TRBJ2-7	TRBV7-9	.	CASSLDPGREQYF	TGTGCCAGCAGCTTAGACCCAGGGCGCGAGCAGTACTTC
TRBD1	15	TRBJ2-2	TRBV10-3	few	CAISERGPDTGELFF	TGTGCCATCAGTGAAAGGGGGCCGGACACCGGGGAGCTGTTTTTT
TRBD1	14	TRBJ2-2	TRBV19	.	CASSWDSGTGELFF	TGTGCCAGTAGTTGGGACAGCGGAACCGGGGAGCTGTTTTTT